This T cell receptor (beta chain) was recovered during a study of cytomegalovirus exposure and HLA in healthy donors (dated by TCRdb to 2015 to 2018). Notes on the research overall: According to an earlier analysis of 450 to 650 of the donors, some 180 million T cells yielded roughly 110 million unique TCR beta sequences and roughly 280 Gb of sequence data. Roughly 290 gigabases of sequencing data and around 88 million unique TCR sequences made up an early release that covered 640 HLA-typed donors. The genetic ancestry cluster associated with self-reported Caucasian donors included around four fifths of the roughly 410 genotyped donors. The study aimed to test whether signatures of past pathogen exposure could be identified by cataloging public T cell receptors. The T cell repertoires of under 750 subjects were profiled by immunosequencing and related to cytomegalovirus serostatus. Along with the 666-subject first cohort, a separate validation cohort of more than 90 different subjects was used. The study combined high-throughput TCR immunosequencing, statistical association of individual TCRs with disease status, and machine learning to predict cytomegalovirus infection status. To study patterns of TCR occurrence, a later analysis re-analyzed previously published TCR beta repertoires from around 700 donors and added high-resolution HLA genotyping. Rather than drawing on any new phenotypic data, the later analysis identified candidate immune exposures from TCR beta sequences and the way those sequences occurred across donors. To decide whether each TCR beta V gene segment behaved as functional or pseudogenic, an earlier analysis of some 540 of the donors relied on high-throughput TCR beta sequencing. Donor age, sex, ethnicity and CMV serostatus were compiled alongside the repertoire data. A later genetic analysis used genome-wide SNP genotypes for 398 of the 666 donors, treating that subset as a discovery cohort. Every discovery cohort repertoire had been produced on one sequencing platform. HLA typing included class I and class II loci at four-digit resolution. Typing coverage varied by locus: roughly 620-640 donors for A, B, C, DRB1 and DQB1; approximately 520 for DQA1; around 610 for DPA1; approximately 490 for DPB1. About five DR-DQ haplotypes were treated as single units for association and clustering because of strong linkage in the cohort. On average, approximately 250,000 unique TCR beta nucleotide sequences were sequenced per donor among roughly 430 genotyped donors of the cohort, with roughly 18% of those sequences being non-productive.

CDR1 is given as SGHRS and CDR2 as YFSETQ, both from the germline V gene. The V and J ends are trimmed by 1 base and 6 bases, leaving 11 bases between them. Including cysteine and phenylalanine, the CDR3 has 14 amino acids. Just CDR3 DNA is preserved here, 42 bases in frame from base 1. The cohort comprised several hundred healthy bone marrow donors. All cohort members were sampled while nominally healthy, although unrecorded immune exposures were likely present. The donor tested CMV seronegative and was one of the 352 seronegative cohort members. Every donor gave a peripheral blood sample, and the peripheral blood mononuclear cells from that sample were used for TCR beta sequencing. The Qiagen DNeasy Blood Extraction Kit was used to extract genomic DNA from the blood cell samples. This clone was observed a single time. This receptor's antigen is unknown. Base quality data are lacking; no much larger clone is found one base away.

Points the paper makes about the study in general: Some IMGT-functional V segments, including TRBV6-2 and TRBV6-3, could not be told apart with the 87-base-pair reads, so those segments were excluded. In a later analysis, HLA-associated TCR beta chains were found to be more clonally expanded and to have lower generation probabilities than equally common non-associated chains. Presence/absence analyses assumed roughly uniform sequencing depth across donors, an assumption that may not hold. A later analysis found that most CMV-associated TCR beta chains appeared HLA-restricted, with HLA associations seemingly driven largely by CMV exposure. Compared with the approximately 600-donor mean, donors in an Asian-associated ancestry cluster had fewer N-insertions in productive TCRs, according to a later genetic analysis. A group of highly shared sequence variants was considered likely to be a technical artifact of the sequencing pipeline. A later analysis reported that several top co-occurrence clusters appeared linked to parvovirus B19, influenza, CMV and Epstein-Barr virus. The authors suggested that the approach could potentially be extended to other disease states and immunological phenotypes. At a false discovery rate of 0.05, a later analysis linked under 20,000 TCR beta sequences to specific HLA alleles. V-gene and J-gene trimming of TCR beta chains was associated with a missense DCLRE1C variant in a later genetic analysis, and the association was replicated in an independent cohort. The classifier was reported to diagnose cytomegalovirus status with high specificity and sensitivity in both the original and validation cohorts. Because some donors lacked HLA typing at each locus, the association tests relied only on the typed subset. When HLA alleles, especially DR and DQ, strongly co-occurred, TCR associations were difficult to assign to individual alleles. Immune exposure information for the cohort was limited to CMV serostatus. In this cohort, only TCR beta chains were sequenced, and detectable features were limited by the absence of alpha or paired-chain data. Because counts were too low, about 18 rarely observed V segments, including chromosome 9 orphons, were left out of the earlier analysis of some 600 of the donors. In a later analysis, TCR association rates were found to vary across HLA loci, with the most associated TCRs seen for DRB1 alleles and the fewest for HLA-C alleles. The study gave a list of under 200 TCR beta chains associated with cytomegalovirus. While some public TCRs were present in many individuals, most TCR sequences turned up only very rarely across donors. Correlated functional status among segregating V segments might be attributable to linkage disequilibrium, but an unknown experimental factor could not be ruled out. A further reported finding was that TCR beta sequences accurately predicted the HLA-A and HLA-B alleles for most subjects in the first cohort. A few of the identified cytomegalovirus-associated TCR beta chains were confirmed in vitro to be specific for cytomegalovirus antigens. In an earlier analysis of fewer than 750 of the donors, most TCR beta V segments were observed in productive rearrangements about 90% or about 30% of the time, broadly matching IMGT annotations.

Library construction relied on the immunoSEQ multiplex PCR assay. For the multiplex PCR, a mixture combining 60 forward primers for TCR Vbeta segments and 13 reverse primers for TCR Jbeta segments was used. Amplification of the CDR3 region of rearranged TCR beta genes was performed with a multiplex PCR assay on genomic DNA. On the Illumina HiSeq System, the amplified TCR beta libraries were sequenced as 87-base-pair reads. As for how the authors treated the data: A later analysis tallied 75 million to 95 million unique TCR beta chains across the 666 repertoires, and some 12 million of those chains were shared by two or more donors. A nearest-neighbor algorithm error-corrected the raw reads and collapsed the reads into unique sequences, merging closely related sequences to remove PCR and sequencing errors. Alignment of CDR3 sequences to IMGT reference sequences was used to assign V, D and J gene segments. For a sequence to be retained, a match of at least six nucleotides to both a V gene segment and a J gene segment was required. A rearrangement counted as productive if the CDR3 had no stop codons and remained in frame with V and J, and every other rearrangement counted as non-productive. Following IMGT convention, CDR3 was defined as the stretch from the second conserved V-encoded cysteine to the conserved J-encoded phenylalanine. The earlier analysis of about 530 of the donors excluded any sequence lacking an unambiguous match to a single V gene segment. An earlier analysis of about 590 of the donors classified V segments as functional when productive rearrangements were above 56.7% and as segregating when the standard deviation between donors was above 5%. A statistical classification framework was built for diagnosing cytomegalovirus status from the catalog of TCR beta chain sequences. A later analysis assigned V and J genes by comparing TCR nucleotide sequences with IMGT/GENE-DB human TR gene sequences. Using the TCRdist pipeline, a later analysis assigned CDR3 sequences along with most-parsimonious VDJ recombination scenarios. In a later analysis, each TCR beta chain was defined by its CDR3 amino acid sequence together with its V-gene family, and reads lacking a unique V-gene family were excluded. In a later analysis, several hundred highly shared, low-generation-probability nucleotide sequences were removed to address suspected cross-contamination and a sequencing artifact. A later analysis calculated a clonal expansion index for each public chain from normalized within-repertoire ranks of inferred template counts. In a later analysis, generation probabilities were computed with a VDJ recombination model fitted to out-of-frame rearrangements, and the resulting probabilities were checked against IGoR. In a later analysis, hypergeometric tests were used to score TCR-TCR, TCR-HLA and TCR-CMV co-occurrence, with a repertoire-size bias correction applied to TCR pairs. To estimate false discovery rates, a later analysis permuted the HLA or CMV assignments 20 times. In a later analysis, co-occurring TCRs were grouped using DBSCAN, and TCRdist sequence similarity was added for clustering within HLA-allele-positive subsets. Co-occurrence clustering excluded repertoires with fewer than 30,000 or more than 120,000 public chains, plus five with anomalous nucleotide sharing. TCRdb took this table from immuneACCESS and kept in-frame rearrangements with V and J called. Such tables lack part of the clones; where checked against another copy, unresolved V genes explain under half of the gap, and the rest is unexplained. For V, J and clone size, that table is used; D and trimming come from the DNA. The table for this sample lists roughly 200,000 clones; roughly 85% of them were counted only once. Jointly, the top ten make up 2% to 2.5% of the sample.

The origin of this receptor is a woman aged 50 to 60 in good health and CMV-seronegative. The sequence links TRBV5-1 to TRBJ2-1; TRBD2 might be the D gene, on 6 matching bases. Sequenced material: PBMCs. The CDR3 region reads CASSLSSGFNEQFF. The DNA is as follows: TGCGCCAGCAGCTTGAGTAGCGGCTTCAATGAGCAGTTCTTC.